One sample yielded the 3 T cell receptor beta chains listed below, sequenced in a study of blood T cells in healthy people across ages. A second about 7 to 12 cycle PCR used barcoded and J-beta primers. TCRdb recomputed calls from the 5' RACE reads with MiXCR, one row per CDR3 protein. The sample lists about 650,000 distinct CDR3 sequences, roughly 30% occurring once. Material for sequencing was blood. These receptors originate from a woman older than 75 in good health.

This clonotype was picked up a small number of times. With a much larger clone just one base away, this may be a read error. The chain carries TRBV7-2 and TRBJ2-1; 8 positions match TRBD1. The junction had 6 bases not matched to a gene; V was cut back by 5 bases and J by 9 bases. Germline V gene lookup returns CDR1 SGHTA and CDR2 FQGNSA. This CDR3 has 13 amino acids. CDR3: CASSPGTGGEQFF. DNA for the CDR3: TGTGCCAGCAGCCCAGGGACAGGCGGTGAGCAGTTCTTC.

The sample holds a few counts of this clonotype. The rearrangement links TRBV3-1 to TRBJ1-1; D possibly corresponds to TRBD1 (6 bases). Germline V gene lookup returns CDR1 LGHDT and CDR2 YNNKEL (reference sequence). V gave up 3 bases and J gave up 8 bases, with 16 bases separating them. This CDR3 has 14 residues. The CDR3 sequence is CASSQEQGHAEAFF. The CDR3 coding sequence is TGTGCCAGCAGCCAGGAACAGGGACATGCAGAAGCTTTCTTT.

In this sample, this clonotype turned up many times. The chain carries TRBV9 and TRBJ2-3; the match to TRBD2 covers 8 bases. V lost 7 bases to trimming and J lost 2 bases; unmatched junction nucleotides: 15. From germline, CDR1 is SGDLS and CDR2 YYNGEE. CDR3 length: 17 residues. Written as DNA, the CDR3 is TGTGCCAGCGGAAGCCAGATGGCGGGGGGCTCCACAGATACGCAGTATTTT. Translated, it gives CASGSQMAGGSTDTQYF. The variable domain in full, with the rest retrieved from reference TRBV9 and TRBJ2-3, is DSGVTQTPKHLITATGQRVTLRCSPRSGDLSVYWYQQSLDQGLQFLIQYYNGEERAKGNILERFSAQQFPDLHSELNLSSLELGDSALYFCASGSQMAGGSTDTQYFGPGTRLTVL.